The present T cell receptor beta chain was sequenced within a study of blood T cell repertoires in COVID-19. Study details: COVID-19 samples collected from the United States, Italy and Spain covered acute and convalescent phases.

The data were produced by immunoSEQ multiplex PCR, yet TCRdb's version contains in-frame clones alone and is incomplete. The sample has under 250,000 clones; 85% are singletons. CDR3 length equals 13 residues. Germline V gives CDR1 SNHLY, CDR2 FYNNEI. Between the trimmed V and J ends, which lost 10 bases and 1 base, there was a span of 14 bases. This chain links TRBV2 with TRBJ2-7; D remains unclear. The sequence was obtained from a woman aged 45-60 years with acute COVID-19. The sequencing sample was made of PBMCs or T cells enriched from blood (not recorded which). CDR3 sequence reads: CATLVGRSYEQYF. CDR3 nucleotides: TGTGCCACTCTGGTGGGCAGGTCCTACGAGCAGTACTTC.